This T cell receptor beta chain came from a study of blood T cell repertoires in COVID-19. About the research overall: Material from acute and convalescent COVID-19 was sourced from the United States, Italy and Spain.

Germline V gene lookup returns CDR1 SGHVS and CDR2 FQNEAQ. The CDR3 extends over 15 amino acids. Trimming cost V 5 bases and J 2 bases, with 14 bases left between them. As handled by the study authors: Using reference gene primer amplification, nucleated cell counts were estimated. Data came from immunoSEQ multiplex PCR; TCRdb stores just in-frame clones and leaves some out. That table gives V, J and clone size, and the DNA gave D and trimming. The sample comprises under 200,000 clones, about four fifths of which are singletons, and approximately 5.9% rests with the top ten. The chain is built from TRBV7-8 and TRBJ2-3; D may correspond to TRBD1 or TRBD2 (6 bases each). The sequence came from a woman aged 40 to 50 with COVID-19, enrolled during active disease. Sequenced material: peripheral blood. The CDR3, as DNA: TGTGCCAGCAGCCGCGGGACACACCCCACAGATACGCAGTATTTT. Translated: CASSRGTHPTDTQYF.